Shown below are 25 T cell receptor beta chains from a single sample sequenced in a study of blood T cell repertoires in COVID-19. Generated by immunoSEQ multiplex PCR, the TCRdb table keeps only in-frame clones and is missing some. There are around 260,000 clones in the sample; about 81% occur only once, and under 5% lies in the top ten. Input material: PBMCs or T cells enriched from blood (not recorded which). The receptors derive from a man aged 30 to 45 with acute COVID-19.

This clone was recorded a few times. V is TRBV27 and J is TRBJ1-1; 8 nucleotides align to TRBD1. Looked up from germline, CDR1 is MNHEY and CDR2 is SMNVEV (reference sequence). Germline trimming cut 2 bases from V and 7 bases from J; bases unmatched to any gene: 3. CDR3 length: 13 amino acids. Written as DNA, the CDR3 is TGTGCCAGCAGTTTAGACAGGGGACTTGAAGCTTTCTTT. Translating it yields CASSLDRGLEAFF.

The chain uses TRBV2 and TRBJ1-1; possibly TRBD1 for D (5 bases). Looked up from germline, CDR1 is SNHLY and CDR2 is FYNNEI. The CDR3 spans 13 residues. Trimming removed 6 bases at V and 8 bases at J, with 16 bases between. CDR3 residues: CASRFGTQIEAFF. The DNA of the CDR3 is TGTGCCAGCAGGTTTGGGACTCAAATCGAAGCTTTCTTT.

About this clone itself: The germline gene is not matched at one end of the junction; a read error may be the cause. V usage is TRBV5-1 and J usage is TRBJ1-2; TRBD1 matches 7 bases. CDR1 is SGHRS and CDR2 is YFSETQ in the germline V gene. The CDR3 is 17 residues long. As DNA, the CDR3 is TGTGCCAGCAGCTTGGGCCCGGACATCGAGGGGGCATATGGCTACACCTTC. Its translation is CASSLGPDIEGAYGYTF.

V usage is TRBV27 and J usage is TRBJ2-1; 8 bases are shared with TRBD1. The germline V gene has CDR1 MNHEY and CDR2 SMNVEV (reference sequence). J was trimmed by 5 bases and V by 2 bases; bases with no gene match: 8. CDR3 size: 16 residues. CDR3 amino acids: CASSLISRGRHNEQFF. DNA of the CDR3: TGTGCCAGCAGTTTAATCTCCAGGGGGCGACACAATGAGCAGTTCTTC.

This clone appeared a single time. The gene calls are TRBV6-1 and TRBJ1-4; D remains unclear. CDR3 length: 12 amino acids. Germline V CDR1 and CDR2: MNHNS, SASEGT. V was pared by 2 bases and J by 8 bases, with 6 bases between. The CDR3 protein is CASSETGEKLFF. The CDR3 nucleotides read TGTGCCAGCAGTGAAACGGGAGAAAAACTGTTTTTT.

A few counts support this clone. This chain links TRBV6-4 with TRBJ1-1; 11 bases agree with TRBD1. The germline CDR1 and CDR2 sequences are MRHNA and SNTAGT. V was clipped by 6 bases and J by 1 base; unmatched bases: 4. CDR3 length: 15 amino acids. The CDR3 spells CASSPGTGGNTEAFF. The DNA of the CDR3 is TGTGCCAGCAGCCCCGGGACAGGGGGGAACACTGAAGCTTTCTTT.

The rearrangement joins TRBV24-1 to TRBJ2-2; D is unclear. The V gene lost 5 bases and the J gene lost 2 bases, with 5 bases spanning the gap. Germline loops: CDR1 KGHDR, CDR2 SFDVKD. The CDR3 sequence is 13 residues long. The CDR3 sequence: CATSVANTGELFF. The DNA of the CDR3 is TGTGCCACCAGTGTGGCTAACACCGGGGAGCTGTTTTTT.

This chain joins TRBV19 and TRBJ1-5; 9 bases match TRBD1. The CDR3 length is 16 residues. The germline gives CDR1 LNHDA, CDR2 SQIVND (reference sequence). V shed 6 bases, J shed 2 bases, and the junction held 8 bases outside the gene matches. The CDR3 region has the DNA TGTGCCAGTAGCAGCACAGGGGGCGTGGGCAATCAGCCCCAGCATTTT. Translating gives CASSSTGGVGNQPQHF.

The CDR3 nucleotides read TGCGCCAGCAGCTTGACCGGGAACACTGAAGCTTTCTTT. Its translation: CASSLTGNTEAFF. The V and J genes are TRBV5-1 and TRBJ1-1; D not resolved. Germline V gene sequence: CDR1 SGHRS, CDR2 YFSETQ. The CDR3 has 13 residues. V lost 1 base and J 1 base, leaving 5 bases between the germline ends.

Points on this clone: Other DNA sequences from this sample encode an identical CDR3 as well. The gene calls are TRBV27 and TRBJ1-5; no definite D call. V lost 2 bases, J lost 6 bases, and 5 bases lay in between. From germline, CDR1 is MNHEY and CDR2 SMNVEV (reference sequence). The length of the CDR3 is 12 residues. CDR3 DNA sequence: TGTGCCAGCAGTTTACGCGGTCAGCCCCAGCATTTT. Translation: CASSLRGQPQHF.

The chain combines TRBV5-4 with TRBJ2-3; 10 nucleotides agree with TRBD2. Trimming at V came to 5 bases and at J to 3 bases, leaving 6 bases not matched to a gene. The CDR3 runs 15 residues. Germline V gene sequence: CDR1 SGHNT, CDR2 YYREEE (reference sequence). CDR3 amino acids: CASRSGTSATDTQYF. The CDR3 DNA reads as TGTGCCAGCAGATCCGGGACTAGCGCGACAGATACGCAGTATTTT.

The rearrangement uses TRBV5-8 and TRBJ2-3, with D hard to call. The CDR3 is 13 amino acids. Looked up from germline, CDR1 is SGHTS and CDR2 is YDEGEE. Trimming stripped 0 bases from V and 2 bases from J, with 4 bases between. CDR3 region: CASSLEHTDTQYF. For the CDR3, the DNA is TGTGCCAGCAGCTTGGAACACACAGATACGCAGTATTTT.

V gene TRBV12-3 or TRBV12-4 combines with J gene TRBJ2-1; possible D gene TRBD2, 6 bases. Trimming shortened V by 7 bases and J by 9 bases, and 16 bases separated the two germline ends. This CDR3 has 13 amino acids. CDR3 nucleotide sequence: TGTGCCAGCACCTACCTCGACGGGGGTGAGCAGTTCTTC. It translates to CASTYLDGGEQFF.

The chain joins TRBV7-9 to TRBJ2-7, with 8 bases aligning to TRBD1. Per germline, CDR1 SEHNR and CDR2 FQNEAQ (reference sequence). The J segment lost 5 bases and the V segment lost 3 bases, leaving 0 bases of the junction unmatched. CDR3 length equals 12 residues. The CDR3 reads CASSLTGDEQYV. In nucleotides, the CDR3 is TGTGCCAGCAGCTTGACAGGGGACGAGCAGTACGTC.

This rearrangement joins TRBV7-2 to TRBJ2-2, with a possible D match to TRBD1 (5 bases). V was shortened by 3 bases and J by 5 bases, with 13 bases between the two germline ends. The V gene's germline CDR1 is SGHTA and CDR2 FQGNSA. This CDR3 contains 15 residues. The CDR3 sequence is CASSLGLPMTGELFF. In nucleotides, the CDR3 is TGTGCCAGCAGCTTGGGGCTGCCTATGACCGGGGAGCTGTTTTTT.

This clone was recorded once. At the DNA level, this CDR3 is encoded by other sequences in the same sample as well. This chain joins TRBV7-2 and TRBJ2-5; D might be TRBD1 (6 bases). V was trimmed by 1 base and J by 1 base, leaving 7 bases between them. The CDR3 covers 14 residues. Germline values: CDR1 SGHTA, CDR2 FQGNSA. The CDR3 is CASSLGGGQETQYF. The CDR3 DNA follows: TGTGCCAGCAGCTTAGGAGGGGGCCAAGAGACCCAGTACTTC.

This clone was seen once. The V call is TRBV6-5, the J call TRBJ1-6; D is possibly TRBD1 (5 bases). This CDR3 spans 14 amino acids. Looked up from germline, CDR1 is MNHEY and CDR2 is SVGAGI. Deletions cut 7 bases from V and 8 bases from J, with 15 bases between. The CDR3 sequence is CASKESQGYSPLHF. Written as DNA, the CDR3 is TGTGCCAGCAAAGAAAGTCAGGGTTATTCACCCCTCCACTTT.

The chain joins TRBV7-8 to TRBJ2-7; TRBD2 matches at 7 bases. V trimming: 5 bases; J trimming: 6 bases; junction bases outside the gene matches: 13. This CDR3 has 15 amino acids. Germline values: CDR1 SGHVS, CDR2 FQNEAQ. CDR3 sequence (DNA): TGTGCCAGCAGCCTTGAATTGGCGGGAGCGGGCGAGCAGTACGTC. Protein: CASSLELAGAGEQYV.

The chain links TRBV19 to TRBJ1-2; tentatively, D is TRBD1 (6 bases). The V end lost 5 bases, the J end lost 7 bases, and 11 bases lay between the germline ends. Germline V gene lookup returns CDR1 LNHDA and CDR2 SQIVND (reference sequence). This CDR3 spans 12 amino acids. The CDR3 loop reads CASSVNRAGYTF. The DNA of the CDR3 is TGTGCCAGTAGTGTTAACAGGGCTGGCTACACCTTC.

The chain couples TRBV19 to TRBJ1-2; possibly TRBD1 for D (5 bases). CDR3 size: 13 residues. Germline loops: CDR1 LNHDA, CDR2 SQIVND (reference sequence). The ends were cut back, 4 bases at V and 0 bases at J, with 6 bases in the middle. The DNA of the CDR3 is TGTGCCAGTAGTACGACAGCTAACTATGGCTACACCTTC. This sequence encodes CASSTTANYGYTF.

The chain combines TRBV6-5 with TRBJ2-1, with D maybe TRBD1 (6 bases). The CDR3 contains 15 residues. Trimming stripped 5 bases from V and 6 bases from J, with 17 bases between. CDR1 is MNHEY, CDR2 SVGAGI, per germline. CDR3 loop: CASSPRGIGGNEQFF. DNA of the CDR3: TGTGCCAGCAGTCCGAGGGGGATCGGCGGCAATGAGCAGTTCTTC.

Regarding this clone: Distinct nucleotide sequences in the sample also encode this CDR3. This chain links TRBV28 with TRBJ2-1; TRBD2 might be the D (6 bases). V was shortened by 2 bases and J by 0 bases, with 8 bases between the two germline ends. The length of the CDR3 is 15 residues. Germline values: CDR1 MDHEN, CDR2 SYDVKM. Here the CDR3 reads CASSLGGTSYNEQFF. CDR3 bases: TGTGCCAGCAGTTTAGGCGGGACCTCCTACAATGAGCAGTTCTTC. Drawing the rest from reference TRBV28 and TRBJ2-1, the complete variable domain is DVKVTQSSRYLVKRTGEKVFLECVQDMDHENMFWYRQDPGLGLRLIYFSYDVKMKEKGDIPEGYSVSREKKERFSLILESASTNQTSMYLCASSLGGTSYNEQFFGPGTRLTVL.

The V call is TRBV5-1, the J call TRBJ2-7; 9 bases fit TRBD1. The germline V gene encodes CDR1 SGHRS and CDR2 YFSETQ. The CDR3 runs 14 residues. This CDR3 reads CASSSGRTGDEQYV. In DNA form, the CDR3 reads TGTGCCAGCAGCTCGGGACGGACAGGGGACGAGCAGTACGTC.

CDR3 amino acids: CASSEQGTGIRGEQYV. Here the CDR3 DNA reads TGTGCCAGCAGTGAACAGGGGACAGGGATACGGGGCGAGCAGTACGTC. The chain uses TRBV6-1 and TRBJ2-7; 9 bases agree with TRBD1. V lost 2 bases, J lost 6 bases, and 11 bases stayed unmatched. Per the germline V gene, CDR1 is MNHNS and CDR2 is SASEGT. The CDR3 has 16 amino acids.

The V call is TRBV27, the J call TRBJ2-1; D perhaps matches TRBD2 (7 bases). Looked up from germline, CDR1 is MNHEY and CDR2 is SMNVEV (reference sequence). The V gene lost 3 bases and the J gene lost 10 bases, with 16 bases spanning the gap. The CDR3 contains 14 residues. The CDR3 protein is CASSLGRGIGEQFF. CDR3 DNA: TGTGCCAGCAGTTTGGGGAGGGGGATCGGCGAGCAGTTCTTC.